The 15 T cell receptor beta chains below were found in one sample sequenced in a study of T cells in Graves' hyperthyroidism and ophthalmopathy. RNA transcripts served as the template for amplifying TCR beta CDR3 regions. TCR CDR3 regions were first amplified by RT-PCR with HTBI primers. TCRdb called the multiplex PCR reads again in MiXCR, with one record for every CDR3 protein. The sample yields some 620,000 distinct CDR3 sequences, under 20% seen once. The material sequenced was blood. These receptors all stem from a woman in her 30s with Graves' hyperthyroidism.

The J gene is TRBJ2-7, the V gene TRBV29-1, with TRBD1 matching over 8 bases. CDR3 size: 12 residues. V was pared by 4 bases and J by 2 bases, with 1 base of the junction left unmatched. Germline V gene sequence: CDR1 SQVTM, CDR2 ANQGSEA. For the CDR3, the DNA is TGCAGCGTTGGGACAGGGCCCTACGAGCAGTACTTC. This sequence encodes CSVGTGPYEQYF.

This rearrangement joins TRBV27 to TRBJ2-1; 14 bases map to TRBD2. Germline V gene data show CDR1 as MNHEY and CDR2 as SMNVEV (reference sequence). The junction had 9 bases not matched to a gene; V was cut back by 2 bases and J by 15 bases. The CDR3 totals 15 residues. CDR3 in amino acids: CASSLGGLAGASWFF. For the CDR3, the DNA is TGTGCCAGCAGTTTAGGGGGACTAGCGGGAGCCTCTTGGTTCTTC.

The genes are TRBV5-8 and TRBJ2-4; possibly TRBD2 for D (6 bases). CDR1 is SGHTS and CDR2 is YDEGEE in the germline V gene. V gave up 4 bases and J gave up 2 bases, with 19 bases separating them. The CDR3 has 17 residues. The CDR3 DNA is TGTGCCAGCAGCCCGAACCGATGGGGACTTTCCAAAAACATTCAGTACTTC. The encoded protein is CASSPNRWGLSKNIQYF.

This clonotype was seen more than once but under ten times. In DNA, the CDR3 is TGTGCCAGCAGTCAGCGGACAGGGGGTTACGGCTACACCTTC. Amino acids: CASSQRTGGYGYTF. The rearrangement links TRBV12-3 or TRBV12-4 to TRBJ1-2, with 10 positions matching TRBD1. The CDR3 has 14 amino acids. J was trimmed by 8 bases and V by 5 bases; bases with no gene match: 8.

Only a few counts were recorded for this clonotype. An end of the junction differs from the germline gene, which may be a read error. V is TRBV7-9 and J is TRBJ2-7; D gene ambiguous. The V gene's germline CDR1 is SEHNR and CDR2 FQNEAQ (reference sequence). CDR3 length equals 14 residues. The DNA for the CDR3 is TGTGCCAGCAGTTTAGATGGGCCCACCTACGAGCAGTACTTC. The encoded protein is CASSLDGPTYEQYF.

CDR3: CASSLGPAEKNIQYF. The CDR3 coding sequence is TGTGCCAGCAGCTTGGGGCCAGCCGAGAAAAACATTCAGTACTTC. V gene TRBV5-6 combines with J gene TRBJ2-4; D not resolved. Trimming pared 0 bases from V and 4 bases from J, leaving 11 bases between. CDR3 length: 15 amino acids. The germline V gene encodes CDR1 SGHDT and CDR2 YYEEEE. The complete variable domain, with remaining parts taken from reference TRBV5-6 and TRBJ2-4, reads DAGVTQSPTHLIKTRGQQVTLRCSPKSGHDTVSWYQQALGQGPQFIFQYYEEEERQRGNFPDRFSGHQFPNYSSELNVNALLLGDSALYLCASSLGPAEKNIQYFGAGTRLSVL.

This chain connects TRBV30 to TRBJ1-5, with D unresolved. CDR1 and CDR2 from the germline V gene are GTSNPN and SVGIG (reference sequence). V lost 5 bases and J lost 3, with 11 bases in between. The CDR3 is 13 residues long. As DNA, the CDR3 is TGTGCCTGGGCAGGACGGGTCAATCAGCCCCAGCATTTT. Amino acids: CAWAGRVNQPQHF.

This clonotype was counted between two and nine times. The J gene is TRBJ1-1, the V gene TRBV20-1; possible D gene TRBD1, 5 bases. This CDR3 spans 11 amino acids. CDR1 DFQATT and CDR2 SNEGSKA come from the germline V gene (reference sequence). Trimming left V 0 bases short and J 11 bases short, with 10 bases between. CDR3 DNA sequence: TGCAGTGCTAGAGATAGCCAGGGCGCTTTCTTT. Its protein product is CSARDSQGAFF.

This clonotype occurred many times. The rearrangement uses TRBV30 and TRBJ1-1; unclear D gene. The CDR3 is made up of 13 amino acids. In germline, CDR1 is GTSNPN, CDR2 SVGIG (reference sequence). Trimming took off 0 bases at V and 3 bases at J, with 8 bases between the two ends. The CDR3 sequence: CAWSVQRDTEAFF. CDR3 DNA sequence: TGTGCCTGGAGTGTACAAAGGGACACTGAAGCTTTCTTT.

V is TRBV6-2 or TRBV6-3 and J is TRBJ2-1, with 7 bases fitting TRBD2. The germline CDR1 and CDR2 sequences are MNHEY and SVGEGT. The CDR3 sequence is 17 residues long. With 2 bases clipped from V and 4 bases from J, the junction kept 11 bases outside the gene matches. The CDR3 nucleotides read TGTGCCAGCAGTTACATCGGGATAGCGGGCCGTTACAATGAGCAGTTCTTC. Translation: CASSYIGIAGRYNEQFF.

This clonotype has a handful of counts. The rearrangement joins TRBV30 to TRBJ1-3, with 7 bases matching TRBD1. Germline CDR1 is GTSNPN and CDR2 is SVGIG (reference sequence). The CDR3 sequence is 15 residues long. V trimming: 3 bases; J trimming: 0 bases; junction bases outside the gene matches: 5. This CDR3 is CAWSPGQSSGNTIYF. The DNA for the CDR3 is TGTGCCTGGAGCCCGGGACAGAGCTCTGGAAACACCATATATTTT.

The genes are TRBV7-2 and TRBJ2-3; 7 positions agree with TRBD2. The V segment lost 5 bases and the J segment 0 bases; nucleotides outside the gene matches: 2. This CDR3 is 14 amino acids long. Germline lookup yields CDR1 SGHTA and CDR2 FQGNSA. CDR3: CASSPRESTDTQYF. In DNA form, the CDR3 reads TGTGCCAGCAGCCCGCGGGAGAGCACAGATACGCAGTATTTT.

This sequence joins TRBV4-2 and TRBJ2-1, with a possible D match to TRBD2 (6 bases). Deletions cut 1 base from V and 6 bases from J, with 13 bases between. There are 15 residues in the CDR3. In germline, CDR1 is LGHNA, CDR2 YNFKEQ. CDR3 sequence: CASSQAGLKGNEQFF. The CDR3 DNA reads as TGTGCCAGCAGCCAAGCAGGACTAAAGGGCAATGAGCAGTTCTTC.

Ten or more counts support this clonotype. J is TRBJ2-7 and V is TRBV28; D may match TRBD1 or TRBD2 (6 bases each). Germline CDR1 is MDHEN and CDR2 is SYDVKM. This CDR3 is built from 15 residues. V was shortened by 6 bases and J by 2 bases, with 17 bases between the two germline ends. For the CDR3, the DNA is TGTGCCAGCAGCGCTATAGGGGGGAACCCCTACGAGCAGTACTTC. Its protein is CASSAIGGNPYEQYF.

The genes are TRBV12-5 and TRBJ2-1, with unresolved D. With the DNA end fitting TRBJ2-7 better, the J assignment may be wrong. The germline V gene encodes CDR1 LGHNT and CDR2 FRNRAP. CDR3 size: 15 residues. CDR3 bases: TGTGCTAGTGGTCATGAGGTGAGCTCCTACAATGAGCAGTACTTC. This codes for CASGHEVSSYNEQYF.